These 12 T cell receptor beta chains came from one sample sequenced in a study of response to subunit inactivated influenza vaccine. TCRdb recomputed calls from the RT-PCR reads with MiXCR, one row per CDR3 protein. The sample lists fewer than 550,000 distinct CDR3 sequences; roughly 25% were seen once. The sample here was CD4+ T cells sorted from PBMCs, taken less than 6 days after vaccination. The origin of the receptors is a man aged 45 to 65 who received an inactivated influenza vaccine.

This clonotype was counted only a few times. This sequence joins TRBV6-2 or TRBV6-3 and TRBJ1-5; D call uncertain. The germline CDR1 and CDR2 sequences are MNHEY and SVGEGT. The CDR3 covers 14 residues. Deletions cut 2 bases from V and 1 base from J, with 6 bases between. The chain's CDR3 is CASSYRASNQPQHF. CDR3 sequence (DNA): TGTGCCAGCAGTTACAGGGCGAGCAATCAGCCCCAGCATTTT.

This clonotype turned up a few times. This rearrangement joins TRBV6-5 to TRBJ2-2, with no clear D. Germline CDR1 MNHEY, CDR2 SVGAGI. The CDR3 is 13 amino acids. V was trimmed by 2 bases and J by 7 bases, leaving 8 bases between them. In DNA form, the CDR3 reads TGTGCCAGCAGTTACGAGGTTTTCGGGGAGCTGTTTTTT. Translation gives CASSYEVFGELFF.

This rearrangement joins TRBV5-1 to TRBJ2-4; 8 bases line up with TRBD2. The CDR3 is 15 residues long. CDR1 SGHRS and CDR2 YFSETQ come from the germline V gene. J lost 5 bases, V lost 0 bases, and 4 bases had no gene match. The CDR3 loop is CASSLAGTRENIQYF. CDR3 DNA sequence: TGCGCCAGCAGCTTGGCAGGGACTAGGGAAAACATTCAGTACTTC.

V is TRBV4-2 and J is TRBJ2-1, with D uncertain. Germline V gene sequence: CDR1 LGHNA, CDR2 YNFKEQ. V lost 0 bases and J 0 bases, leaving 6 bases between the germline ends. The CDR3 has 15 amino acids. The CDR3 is CASSQEAYSYNEQFF. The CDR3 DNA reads TGTGCCAGCAGCCAAGAGGCCTACTCCTACAATGAGCAGTTCTTC.

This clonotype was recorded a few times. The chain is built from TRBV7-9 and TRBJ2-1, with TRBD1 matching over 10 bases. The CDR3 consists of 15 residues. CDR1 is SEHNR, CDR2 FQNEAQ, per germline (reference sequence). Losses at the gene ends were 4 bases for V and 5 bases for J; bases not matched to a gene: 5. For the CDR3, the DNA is TGTGCCAGCAGCTCGCATGGGACAGGGGACAATGAGCAGTTCTTC. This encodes CASSSHGTGDNEQFF. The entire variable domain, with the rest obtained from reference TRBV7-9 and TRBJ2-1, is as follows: DTGVSQNPRHKITKRGQNVTFRCDPISEHNRLYWYRQTLGQGPEFLTYFQNEAQLEKSRLLSDRFSAERPKGSFSTLEIQRTEQGDSAMYLCASSSHGTGDNEQFFGPGTRLTVL.

This chain's CDR3 is CASSLVAVYNEQFF. As DNA, the CDR3 is TGTGCCAGCAGCTTAGTGGCGGTCTACAATGAGCAGTTCTTC. The J gene is TRBJ2-1, the V gene TRBV7-9; D gene uncertain. The V and J ends lost 1 base and 3 bases respectively, with 7 bases between them. The V gene's germline CDR1 is SEHNR and CDR2 FQNEAQ (reference sequence). The CDR3 is 14 residues long.

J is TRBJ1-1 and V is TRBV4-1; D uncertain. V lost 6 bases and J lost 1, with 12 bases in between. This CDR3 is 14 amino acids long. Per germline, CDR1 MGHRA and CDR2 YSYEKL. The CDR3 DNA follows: TGCGCCAGCAGAGGTGACACCCGGAACACTGAAGCTTTCTTT. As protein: CASRGDTRNTEAFF.

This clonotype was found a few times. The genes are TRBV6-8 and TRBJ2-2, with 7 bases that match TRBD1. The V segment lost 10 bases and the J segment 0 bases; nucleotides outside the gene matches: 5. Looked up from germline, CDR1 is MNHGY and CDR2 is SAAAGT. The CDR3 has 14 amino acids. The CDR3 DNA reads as TGTGCCACTCTGGGACAGCCGAACACCGGGGAGCTGTTTTTT. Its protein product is CATLGQPNTGELFF.

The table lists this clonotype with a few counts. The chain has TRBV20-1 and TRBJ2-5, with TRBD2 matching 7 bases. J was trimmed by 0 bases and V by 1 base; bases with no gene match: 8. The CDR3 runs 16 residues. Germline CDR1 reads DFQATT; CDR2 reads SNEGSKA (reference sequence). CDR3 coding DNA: TGCAGTGCTAGAGTGGGTACCGGGGGGTACCAAGAGACCCAGTACTTC. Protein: CSARVGTGGYQETQYF.

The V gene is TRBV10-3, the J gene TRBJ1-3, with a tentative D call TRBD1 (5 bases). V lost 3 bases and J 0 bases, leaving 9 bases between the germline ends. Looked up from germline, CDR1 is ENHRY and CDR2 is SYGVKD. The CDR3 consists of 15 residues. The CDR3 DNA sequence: TGTGCCATCAGTGATCGGGGACTCTCTGGAAACACCATATATTTT. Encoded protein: CAISDRGLSGNTIYF.

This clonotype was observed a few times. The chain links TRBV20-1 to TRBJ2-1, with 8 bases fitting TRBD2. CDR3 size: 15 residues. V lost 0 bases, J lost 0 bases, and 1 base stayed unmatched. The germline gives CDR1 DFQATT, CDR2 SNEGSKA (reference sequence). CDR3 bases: TGCAGTGCTAGAGATCGGGGGGGCTCCTACAATGAGCAGTTCTTC. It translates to CSARDRGGSYNEQFF.

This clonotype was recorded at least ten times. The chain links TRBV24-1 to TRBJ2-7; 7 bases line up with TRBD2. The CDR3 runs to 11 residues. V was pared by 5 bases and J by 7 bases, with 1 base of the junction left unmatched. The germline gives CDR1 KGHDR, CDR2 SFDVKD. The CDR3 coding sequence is TGTGCCACCAGTGGGGGGGGAGAGCAGTACTTC. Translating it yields CATSGGGEQYF.